These T cell receptor beta chains were read from a single sample in a study of shared clonotypes between healthy human individuals. TCRdb's table, derived via immunoSEQ multiplex PCR, lists solely in-frame clones and lacks some. Here the sample spans approximately 980,000 clones, around three quarters being singletons. Sequences were obtained from memory CD4+ T cells sorted from blood. The receptors were sampled from a young man in good health. Each CDR3 is given with its conserved first and last residue. The order of the fields is V gene, J gene, CDR3 protein.

TRBV2	TRBJ2-3	CASRVLANTDTQYF
TRBV12-5	TRBJ2-7	CASGPARGEQYF
TRBV28	TRBJ1-2	CASSLRGYGYTF
TRBV28	TRBJ1-5	CASSLLSQPQHF
TRBV5-5	TRBJ1-6	CASSLDVAGTWSPLHF
TRBV7-3	TRBJ2-5	CASGQGRQETQYF
TRBV19	TRBJ2-7	CASSPQGSSYEQYF
TRBV18	TRBJ2-7	CASSPRIDTYEQYF
TRBV6-5	TRBJ2-7	CASSYSIVRGAYEQYF
TRBV7-2	TRBJ2-1	CASSYDRGAYNEQFF